This T cell receptor (beta chain) was recorded in a study of blood T cells in healthy people across ages. Study-wide results and limits: Per million T cells, the diversity of TCR beta decreased roughly linearly as age advanced.

This CDR3 region has 16 residues. Germline lookup yields CDR1 SGHAT and CDR2 FQNNGV. The V and J ends lost 2 bases and 2 bases respectively, with 14 bases between them. For this clonotype: The antigen remains undetermined.

The individuals who served as donors were healthy Caucasians living in Russia, aged roughly 6 to 95. Then a second PCR, running about 6 to 12 cycles, was carried out with a sample-barcoded 5' primer and a J-beta primer mix. Tags on each cDNA molecule came from a template-switch adaptor with 12 random nucleotides. Per-sample output comprised a minimum of 2.5 million paired-end reads containing CDR3. MiXCR was run by TCRdb on the 5' RACE reads, yielding one entry per CDR3 protein. The table records more than 800,000 distinct CDR3 sequences, more than 35% of them present only once. The rearrangement links TRBV11-2 to TRBJ2-3; D call uncertain. The receptor's source is a woman aged 60-75 years in good health. Sequences were obtained from blood. The CDR3 sequence is CASSLRDSPVTDTQYF. As DNA, the CDR3 is TGTGCCAGCAGCTTACGAGATAGCCCCGTCACAGATACGCAGTATTTT.